The 17 T cell receptor beta chains below were found in one sample sequenced in a study of T cell responses to AZD1222 COVID-19 vaccine. Repertoires were generated with immunoSEQ multiplex PCR, while TCRdb's copy carries only in-frame clones and drops some. The sample yields some 140,000 clones, 85% to 95% seen once. The specimen was peripheral blood, collected 28 days after the second AZD1222 dose. These receptors originate from an adult who received the AZD1222 COVID-19 vaccine.

This clone was observed a single time. The V call is TRBV20-1, the J call TRBJ2-7; D unclear. The ends were cut back, 5 bases at V and 7 bases at J, with 9 bases in the middle. This CDR3 comprises 10 residues. CDR1 is DFQATT, CDR2 SNEGSKA, per germline (reference sequence). The CDR3 loop is CSAGVREQYF. Written as DNA, the CDR3 is TGCAGTGCTGGGGTGAGGGAGCAGTACTTC.

V usage is TRBV30 and J usage is TRBJ1-6, with TRBD1 as a possible D gene (5 bases). Germline assignment: CDR1 GTSNPN and CDR2 SVGIG (reference sequence). The CDR3 runs 14 residues. Trimming removed 0 bases from V and 7 bases from J, with 10 bases in between. As DNA, the CDR3 is TGTGCCTGGAGTGTTGAGACAGAAAATTCACCCCTCCACTTT. This encodes CAWSVETENSPLHF.

This chain joins TRBV11-3 and TRBJ1-1; 11 nucleotides align to TRBD1. The CDR3 covers 15 residues. The V gene's germline CDR1 is SGHNT and CDR2 YENEEA. J was trimmed by 1 base and V by 3 bases; bases with no gene match: 1. This CDR3 reads CASSFGQGANTEAFF. CDR3 bases: TGTGCCAGCAGCTTCGGACAGGGGGCGAACACTGAAGCTTTCTTT.

This clone has just one count. This sequence joins TRBV30 and TRBJ2-6; D possibly matches TRBD1 or TRBD2 (5 bases each). The CDR3 has 16 amino acids. Trimming pared 2 bases from V and 0 bases from J, leaving 11 bases between. Germline V gene lookup returns CDR1 GTSNPN and CDR2 SVGIG (reference sequence). CDR3 in DNA: TGTGCCTGGAGTCGGGGCCATTCCTCTGGGGCCAACGTCCTGACTTTC. As protein: CAWSRGHSSGANVLTF.

The chain carries TRBV7-9 and TRBJ1-4; D is undetermined. Germline assignment: CDR1 SEHNR and CDR2 FQNEAQ (reference sequence). The CDR3 consists of 15 residues. The V end was cut by 1 base, the J end by 0 bases, with 6 bases between. The CDR3 protein is CASSLVVTTNEKLFF. CDR3 coding DNA: TGTGCCAGCAGCTTAGTGGTGACAACTAATGAAAAACTGTTTTTT.

V gene TRBV19 combines with J gene TRBJ2-7; 10 bases agree with TRBD1. Germline trimming cut 6 bases from V and 3 bases from J; bases unmatched to any gene: 8. Germline CDR1 LNHDA, CDR2 SQIVND (reference sequence). The CDR3 runs to 15 residues. The CDR3, as DNA: TGTGCCAGTAGGGCGCCGGGACAGGGGAGCTACGAGCAGTACTTC. Protein sequence: CASRAPGQGSYEQYF.

Remarks on this clone: Other nucleotide sequences from this sample produce the same CDR3. The chain has TRBV20-1 and TRBJ1-2, with D tentatively TRBD1 (6 bases). The germline CDR1 and CDR2 sequences are DFQATT and SNEGSKA (reference sequence). V was clipped by 0 bases and J by 8 bases, with 7 bases between them. This CDR3 has 11 residues. CDR3 sequence: CSARDRGGYTF. Here the CDR3 DNA reads TGCAGTGCTAGAGACAGGGGCGGCTACACCTTC.

This chain connects TRBV12-3 or TRBV12-4 to TRBJ1-1; 7 bases line up with TRBD1. Trimming at V came to 4 bases and at J to 11 bases, leaving 10 bases not matched to a gene. This CDR3 is 13 amino acids long. For the CDR3, the DNA is TGTGCCAGCAGTTACCTTATGACAGGGTCCGCTTTCTTT. Residues: CASSYLMTGSAFF.

J is TRBJ2-7 and V is TRBV2; 7 bases line up with TRBD1. Germline CDR1 reads SNHLY; CDR2 reads FYNNEI. The length of the CDR3 is 14 residues. With 6 bases clipped from V and 4 bases from J, the junction kept 9 bases outside the gene matches. In nucleotides, the CDR3 is TGTGCCAGCAGGACCCGACAGGGCCCTTACGAGCAGTACTTC. Translation: CASRTRQGPYEQYF.

V gene TRBV9 combines with J gene TRBJ1-3, with 9 nucleotides matching TRBD1. With V trimmed by 7 bases and J by 6 bases, 14 bases remained unmatched. There are 16 residues in the CDR3. Germline V CDR1 and CDR2: SGDLS, YYNGEE. Here the CDR3 DNA reads TGTGCCAGCTCCCTAGCTGGGACAGGGTTGCTAAACACCATATATTTT. This gives the protein CASSLAGTGLLNTIYF.

The CDR3 loop is CASSQATRRNTGELFF. CDR3 DNA: TGCGCCAGCAGCCAAGCAACCCGGCGGAACACCGGGGAGCTGTTTTTT. The V gene is TRBV4-1, the J gene TRBJ2-2; D is unclear. The CDR3 contains 16 residues. Germline CDR1 and CDR2: MGHRA and YSYEKL. Trimming removed 1 base from V and 1 base from J, with 10 bases in between.

This clone was counted a single time. The chain links TRBV6-1 to TRBJ2-3, with D unresolved. The CDR3 covers 12 residues. Germline V gene data show CDR1 as MNHNS and CDR2 as SASEGT. V lost 3 bases and J lost 2, with 3 bases in between. The CDR3 region has the DNA TGTGCCAGCAGTGATTACACAGATACGCAGTATTTT. It is translated as CASSDYTDTQYF.

This chain connects TRBV2 to TRBJ2-3; possible D gene TRBD1, 7 bases. CDR3 size: 14 residues. CDR1 SNHLY and CDR2 FYNNEI come from the germline V gene. V was trimmed by 9 bases and J by 2 bases, leaving 15 bases between them. In DNA, the CDR3 is TGTGCCAGTCGTCAGGGGGGACTCACAGATACGCAGTATTTT. Its translation: CASRQGGLTDTQYF.

The chain carries TRBV27 and TRBJ2-3; D is unresolved. The CDR3 is 12 amino acids. The V end was cut by 6 bases, the J end by 7 bases, with 11 bases between. The germline gives CDR1 MNHEY, CDR2 SMNVEV (reference sequence). Here the CDR3 reads CASRASVHTQYF. The CDR3 DNA sequence: TGTGCCAGCAGGGCCTCGGTGCATACGCAGTATTTT.

The V call is TRBV25-1, the J call TRBJ1-4; TRBD1 matches 7 bases. In germline, CDR1 is MGHDK, CDR2 SYGVNS. The CDR3 loop spans 14 amino acids. Unmatched junction bases numbered 11, after V lost 8 bases and J lost 8 bases. The CDR3 here is CASGGTVGGEKLFF. The CDR3, as DNA: TGTGCCAGCGGGGGGACAGTCGGAGGGGAAAAACTGTTTTTT.

The rearrangement joins TRBV29-1 to TRBJ1-3; no clear D. The CDR3 has 13 amino acids. The V and J ends lost 3 bases and 0 bases respectively, with 6 bases between them. Germline CDR1 reads SQVTM; CDR2 reads ANQGSEA. The CDR3 here is CSVEDHSGNTIYF. The CDR3 DNA is TGCAGCGTTGAGGACCACTCTGGAAACACCATATATTTT.

The V call is TRBV6-5, the J call TRBJ2-3; a weak D match, TRBD2 (6 bases). In germline, CDR1 is MNHEY, CDR2 SVGAGI. V shed 6 bases and J shed 5 bases, with 18 bases lying between them. This CDR3 is 15 amino acids long. Written as DNA, the CDR3 is TGTGCCAGCAGCACCACGGGGGATCGGGGAGATACGCAGTATTTT. It encodes CASSTTGDRGDTQYF.